This is a list of T cell receptor beta chains from one sample in a study of T cells in Graves' hyperthyroidism and ophthalmopathy. TCRdb independently ran MiXCR on the multiplex PCR reads; one entry per CDR3 protein. The sample has more than 500,000 distinct CDR3 sequences, approximately 48% seen once. The sample taken for sequencing was peripheral blood or thyroid tissue (not recorded which). The receptor source for this set is an adult woman with Graves' disease, either hyperthyroidism or ophthalmopathy (not recorded which). Each CDR3 is given with its conserved first and last residue. The order of the fields is clone size, D gene, J gene, V gene, CDR3 DNA, CDR3 protein. The D gene is left open where the match is weak. Some rows mark clone size as missing; the rest say once, few, many or name a class of expanded clone.

many	-	TRBJ2-7	TRBV20-1	TGCAGTGCTAGGGTCGAGGGCGAGCAGTACTTC	CSARVEGEQYF
many	TRBD1	TRBJ2-5	TRBV5-1	TGCGCCAGCAGCTCCGACAGGGCTAAGTACTTC	CASSSDRAKYF
many	-	TRBJ1-5	TRBV6-1	TGTGCCAGCAGTGAGGCAGTGGGTCAGCCCCAGCATTTT	CASSEAVGQPQHF
-	-	TRBJ1-6	TRBV10-2	TGCGCCAGCAGTGGGTTTACGGCAGATTCACCCCTCCACTTT	CASSGFTADSPLHF
many	-	TRBJ1-2	TRBV10-3	TGTGCCATCAGGCTCGGGGACTCCTATGGCTACACCTTC	CAIRLGDSYGYTF
many	TRBD2	TRBJ2-5	TRBV7-8	TGTGCCAGCAGCTTTCTAGCGGGACACCAAGAGACCCAGTACTTC	CASSFLAGHQETQYF
-	-	TRBJ1-5	TRBV20-1	TGCAGTGCCTACCGGAGCGGACGGTCCAATCAGCCCCAGCATTTT	CSAYRSGRSNQPQHF
many	-	TRBJ1-6	TRBV7-6	TGTGCCAGCAGCAAAGGCACCCGGGATTCACCCCTCCACTTT	CASSKGTRDSPLHF
-	-	TRBJ2-5	TRBV11-2	TGTGCCAGCAGCCCTACCATTGGGGAGACCCAGTACTTC	CASSPTIGETQYF
-	TRBD1	TRBJ1-4	TRBV24-1	TGTGCCACCAGTGATTTTGCCCGGGACAGGATCCCGCCCGGTCGTGAAAAACTGTTTTTT	CATSDFARDRIPPGREKLFF
many	-	TRBJ1-5	TRBV10-3	TGTGCCATCAGCGAGGGGGACCAGCCCCAGCATTTT	CAISEGDQPQHF
-	TRBD1	TRBJ1-1	TRBV2	TGTGCCAGCAACAACAGGGGGTACCCTGAAGCTTTCTTT	CASNNRGYPEAFF
-	-	TRBJ2-7	TRBV25-1	TGTGCCAGCAGCGTTTCAGGGGGGTCTTTTGAGCAGTACTTC	CASSVSGGSFEQYF
many	-	TRBJ1-5	TRBV20-1	TGCAGTGCTAGAAGGCCGTCTGGCAATCAGCCCCAGCATTTT	CSARRPSGNQPQHF
-	-	TRBJ1-1	TRBV5-1	TGCGCCAGCAGCACGGAACAGGGTGCGTCCCCGGGAGCTTTCTTT	CASSTEQGASPGAFF
-	TRBD1	TRBJ1-6	TRBV14	TGTGCCAGCAGCCAGTCCCAGACAGGGCGGAATCCACCCCTCCACTTT	CASSQSQTGRNPPLHF
-	-	TRBJ2-7	TRBV10-3	TGTGCCATCAGTGAAACATACTACGAGCAGTACTTC	CAISETYYEQYF
-	TRBD2	TRBJ2-3	TRBV7-3	TGTGCCAGCAGCCCTCGGGGGGGCGGCACAGATACGCAGTATTTT	CASSPRGGGTDTQYF
many	-	TRBJ1-1	TRBV4-2	TGTGCCAGCAGCCAAGGCAGTAGGCGTTCCACTGAAGCTTTCTTT	CASSQGSRRSTEAFF
few	-	TRBJ2-7	TRBV25-1	TGTGCCAGCAGTGAAGTGTCAGGAGGCTCCTACGAGCAGTACTTC	CASSEVSGGSYEQYF
many	-	TRBJ1-1	TRBV7-9	TGTGCCAGCAGCTTATGGTCGGCGAACACTGAAGCTTTCTTT	CASSLWSANTEAFF
many	TRBD1	TRBJ1-1	TRBV7-2	TGTGCCAGCAGCGCCGGGACAGGCACTGAAGCTTTCTTT	CASSAGTGTEAFF
-	TRBD2	TRBJ2-5	TRBV7-9	TGTGCCAGCAGCGCGGCGGGAGCGGGAGAGGCTACCCAGTACTTC	CASSAAGAGEATQYF
few	-	TRBJ2-5	TRBV12-3/TRBV12-4	TGTGCCAGCAGTTTTGTCGGGGCAGGGAGGCCCCCGGATCAAGAGACCCAGTACTTC	CASSFVGAGRPPDQETQYF
-	TRBD1	TRBJ2-2	TRBV6-1	TGTGCCACTCGAACCGGGACAGCGAACACCGGGGAGCTGTTTTTT	CATRTGTANTGELFF
-	TRBD1	TRBJ2-5	TRBV7-7	TGTGCTAGCAGCTTCACAGGGGGCCTCCAAGAGACCCAGTACTTC	CASSFTGGLQETQYF
many	-	TRBJ2-7	TRBV5-1	TGCGCCAGCAGCTTGGTGACGGGTTACGAGCAGTACTTC	CASSLVTGYEQYF
-	-	TRBJ2-7	TRBV15	TGTGCCACCAGCGGGGGGTACCTCTACGAGCAGTACTTC	CATSGGYLYEQYF
many	-	TRBJ1-3	TRBV10-3	TGTGCCATCAGTGACAGCCGCTCTGGAAACACCATATATTTT	CAISDSRSGNTIYF
few	TRBD1	TRBJ2-7	TRBV3-1	TGTGCCAGCAGTACCAGGACAGGGAGTGGGGAGCAGTACTTC	CASSTRTGSGEQYF